The 14 T cell receptor beta chains listed next were all sequenced from one sample in a study of T cells after yellow fever vaccination. MiXCR, run by TCRdb on the 5' RACE reads, gives a single entry per CDR3 protein. The table has under 200,000 distinct CDR3 sequences, roughly 9.6% seen once. The sequenced sample was CD8+ T cells sorted from PBMCs, obtained 15 days after the yellow fever booster vaccination. All receptors come from a man aged 18-30 years who received the YFV17D yellow fever vaccine.

This chain joins TRBV5-1 and TRBJ2-1; D is perhaps TRBD1 (6 bases). Germline assignment: CDR1 SGHRS and CDR2 YFSETQ. The CDR3 spans 17 residues. V was clipped by 4 bases and J by 0 bases, with 17 bases between them. The CDR3 DNA reads as TGCGCCAGCAGCCGCTCCTCCGACAGGAGCTCCTACAATGAGCAGTTCTTC. Its translation is CASSRSSDRSSYNEQFF. The full variable domain, in which reference TRBV5-1 and TRBJ2-1 provide the parts outside the CDR3, is KAGVTQTPRYLIKTRGQQVTLSCSPISGHRSVSWYQQTPGQGLQFLFEYFSETQRNKGNFPGRFSGRQFSNSRSEMNVSTLELGDSALYLCASSRSSDRSSYNEQFFGPGTRLTVL.

This clonotype has a count of ten or more. The chain recombines TRBV20-1 with TRBJ2-3, with unresolved D. CDR3 length: 14 residues. Germline-derived CDR1 and CDR2 are DFQATT and SNEGSKA (reference sequence). Deletions cut 2 bases from V and 5 bases from J, with 14 bases between. The CDR3 sequence: CSARPQYMEDTQYF. In nucleotides, the CDR3 is TGCAGTGCTAGACCCCAGTACATGGAAGATACGCAGTATTTT.

This clonotype was seen repeatedly, ten times or more. This rearrangement joins TRBV19 to TRBJ2-6; no clear D. Deletions cut 7 bases from V and 0 bases from J, with 4 bases between. Germline V gene lookup returns CDR1 LNHDA and CDR2 SQIVND (reference sequence). This CDR3 has 13 residues. The CDR3, as DNA: TGTGCCAGTACCATCTCTGGGGCCAACGTCCTGACTTTC. Amino acids: CASTISGANVLTF.

The rearrangement joins TRBV5-5 to TRBJ1-2; D is unresolved. CDR3 size: 15 residues. Germline loops: CDR1 SGHKS, CDR2 YYEKEE (reference sequence). Trimming took 4 bases from V and 0 from J, leaving 13 bases between them. The CDR3 loop reads CASSPSQAANYGYTF. The CDR3 DNA reads TGTGCCAGCAGCCCGTCTCAGGCAGCTAACTATGGCTACACCTTC.

This clonotype was seen a handful of times. This sequence joins TRBV19 and TRBJ2-1; TRBD1 agrees at 8 bases. The germline CDR1 and CDR2 sequences are LNHDA and SQIVND (reference sequence). CDR3 length: 15 amino acids. Trimming cost V 1 base and J 8 bases; bases outside gene matches: 7. The CDR3, as DNA: TGTGCCAGTAGTATAGGAGGACAGGGCCTTCATGAGCAGTTCTTC. It yields the protein CASSIGGQGLHEQFF.

This clonotype was counted a few times. J is TRBJ1-2 and V is TRBV11-2; no reliable D call. Trimming removed 1 base from V and 6 bases from J, with 9 bases in between. The germline V gene has CDR1 SGHAT and CDR2 FQNNGV. This CDR3 spans 13 amino acids. The CDR3 sequence is CASSLVQTDGYTF. Written as DNA, the CDR3 is TGTGCCAGCAGCTTAGTACAGACCGATGGCTACACCTTC.

The chain uses TRBV6-5 and TRBJ2-1, with 9 bases fitting TRBD2. The CDR3 covers 17 residues. Looked up from germline, CDR1 is MNHEY and CDR2 is SVGAGI. With V trimmed by 6 bases and J by 0 bases, 9 bases remained unmatched. The CDR3 bases are TGTGCCAGCAGAACTCTCCTAGCGGGGCCCTCCTACAATGAGCAGTTCTTC. Residues: CASRTLLAGPSYNEQFF.

CDR3 sequence: CASSPSGGQTGELFF. The CDR3, as DNA: TGTGCCAGCAGCCCTAGCGGGGGGCAAACCGGGGAGCTGTTTTTT. The chain has TRBV7-3 and TRBJ2-2; 11 bases fit TRBD2. Germline V lookup: CDR1 SGHTA, CDR2 FQGTGA. The J segment lost 5 bases and the V segment lost 5 bases, leaving 4 bases of the junction unmatched. There are 15 residues in the CDR3.

The sample holds a few counts of this clonotype. J is TRBJ2-2 and V is TRBV10-3; D is perhaps TRBD1 (6 bases). Germline V gene lookup returns CDR1 ENHRY and CDR2 SYGVKD. The length of the CDR3 is 14 residues. V dropped 6 bases and J dropped 3 bases, with 11 bases sitting between them. CDR3 DNA sequence: TGTGCCATCAGCCCCAGGGGAGACACCGGGGAGCTGTTTTTT. It translates to CAISPRGDTGELFF.

This clonotype occurred a few times. CDR3 loop: CASSGPDRDLPNYNYGYTF. The CDR3 DNA reads as TGTGCCAGCAGCGGCCCCGACAGGGACCTCCCCAACTACAACTATGGCTACACCTTC. V is TRBV5-8 and J is TRBJ1-2, with 7 nucleotides matching TRBD1. This CDR3 has 19 amino acids. V was pared by 4 bases and J by 2 bases, with 20 bases of the junction left unmatched. The V gene's germline CDR1 is SGHTS and CDR2 YDEGEE.

This clonotype was counted between two and nine times. The chain carries TRBV9 and TRBJ2-3, with D perhaps TRBD1 (6 bases). Trimming cost V 4 bases and J 4 bases, with 16 bases left between them. Germline-derived CDR1 and CDR2 are SGDLS and YYNGEE. CDR3 length equals 15 residues. As DNA, the CDR3 is TGTGCCAGCAGCCCTCAGGGGATCCACGCAGATACGCAGTATTTT. Protein: CASSPQGIHADTQYF.

This clonotype was seen only a few times. The genes are TRBV6-2 or TRBV6-3 and TRBJ2-1; D gene ambiguous. Trimming removed 7 bases at V and 0 bases at J, with 13 bases between. The germline V gene encodes CDR1 MNHEY and CDR2 SVGEGT. CDR3 length: 15 amino acids. The CDR3 DNA reads TGTGCCAGCACCCTGGGCCATCTCTCCTACAATGAGCAGTTCTTC. It is translated as CASTLGHLSYNEQFF.

The sample holds a few counts of this clonotype. This rearrangement joins TRBV6-6 to TRBJ2-1, with a tentative D call TRBD1 (6 bases). The V end was cut by 2 bases, the J end by 4 bases, with 9 bases between. Per the germline V gene, CDR1 is MNHNY and CDR2 is SVGAGI (reference sequence). CDR3 length: 14 amino acids. The chain's CDR3 is CASSYLDSYNEQFF. The CDR3 region has the DNA TGTGCCAGCAGTTACCTGGACAGTTACAATGAGCAGTTCTTC.

The V gene is TRBV9, the J gene TRBJ2-7; TRBD1 aligns across 8 bases. Unmatched junction bases numbered 0, after V lost 3 bases and J lost 1 base. Germline V gives CDR1 SGDLS, CDR2 YYNGEE. The CDR3 contains 13 residues. The CDR3 is CASSGTGSYEQYF. In nucleotides, the CDR3 is TGTGCCAGCAGCGGGACAGGGTCCTACGAGCAGTACTTC.